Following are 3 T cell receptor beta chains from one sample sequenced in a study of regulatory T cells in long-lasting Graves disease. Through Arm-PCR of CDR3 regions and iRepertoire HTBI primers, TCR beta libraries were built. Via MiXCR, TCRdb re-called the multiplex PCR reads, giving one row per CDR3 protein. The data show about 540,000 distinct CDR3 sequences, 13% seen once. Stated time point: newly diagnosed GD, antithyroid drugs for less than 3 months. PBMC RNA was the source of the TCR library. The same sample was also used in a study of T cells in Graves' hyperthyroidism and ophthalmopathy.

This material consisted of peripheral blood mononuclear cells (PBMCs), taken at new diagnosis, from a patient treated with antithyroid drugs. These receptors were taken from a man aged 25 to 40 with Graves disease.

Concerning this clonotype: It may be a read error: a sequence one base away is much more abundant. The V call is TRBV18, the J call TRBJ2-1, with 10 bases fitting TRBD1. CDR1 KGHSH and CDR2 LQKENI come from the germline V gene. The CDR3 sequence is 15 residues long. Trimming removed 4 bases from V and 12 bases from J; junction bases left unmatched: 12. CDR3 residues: CASSLRGQGRYGQFF. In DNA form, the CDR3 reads TGTGCCAGCTCACTTCGGGGACAGGGGCGTTATGGGCAGTTCTTC.

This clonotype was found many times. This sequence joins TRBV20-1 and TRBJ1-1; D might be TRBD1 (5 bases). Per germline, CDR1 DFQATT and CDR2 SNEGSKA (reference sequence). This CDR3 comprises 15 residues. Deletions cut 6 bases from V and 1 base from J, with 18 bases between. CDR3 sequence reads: CSAKGPWSGNTEAFF. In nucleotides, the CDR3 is TGCAGTGCGAAGGGACCCTGGAGCGGGAACACTGAAGCTTTCTTT.

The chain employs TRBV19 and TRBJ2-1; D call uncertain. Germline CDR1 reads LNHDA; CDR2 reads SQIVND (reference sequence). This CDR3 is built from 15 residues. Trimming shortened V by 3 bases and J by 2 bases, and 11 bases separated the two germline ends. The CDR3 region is CASSIRTETYNEQFF. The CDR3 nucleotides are TGTGCCAGTAGTATTCGGACCGAAACCTACAATGAGCAGTTCTTC.